Given below is one T cell receptor (beta chain) in context. Researchers took RNA transcripts and amplified the TCR beta CDR3 regions from them. The primer set for the first-round RT-PCR of the TCR CDR3 was HTBI. Via MiXCR, TCRdb re-called the multiplex PCR reads, giving one row per CDR3 protein. Of about 420,000 distinct CDR3 sequences in the sample, roughly an eighth are singletons; the top ten hold 5.3%. The data were taken from a study of T cells in Graves' hyperthyroidism and ophthalmopathy. After removal of 3 bases from V and 0 bases from J, the junction contained 3 bases not matched to a gene. Germline CDR1 is KGHDR and CDR2 is SFDVKD. This CDR3 contains 16 residues.

The chain carries TRBV24-1 and TRBJ2-7, with TRBD2 identical over 11 bases. This sequence originates from a young woman with Graves' hyperthyroidism. Material for sequencing was blood. In DNA form, the CDR3 reads TGTGCCACCAGTGATCCCACTAGCGGGAGCTCCTACGAGCAGTACTTC. Translated, it gives CATSDPTSGSSYEQYF.